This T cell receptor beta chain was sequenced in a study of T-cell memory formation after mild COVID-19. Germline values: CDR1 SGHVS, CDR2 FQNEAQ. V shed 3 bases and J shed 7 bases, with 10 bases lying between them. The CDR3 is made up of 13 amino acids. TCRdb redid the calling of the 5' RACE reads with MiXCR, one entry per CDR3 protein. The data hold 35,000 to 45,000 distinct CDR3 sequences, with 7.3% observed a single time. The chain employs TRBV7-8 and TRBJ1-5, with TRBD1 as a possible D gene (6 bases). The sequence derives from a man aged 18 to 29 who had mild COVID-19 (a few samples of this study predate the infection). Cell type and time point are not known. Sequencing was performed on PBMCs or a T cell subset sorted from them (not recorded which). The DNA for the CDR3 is TGTGCCAGCAGCTTCAGGGGTTTCCAGCCCCAGCATTTT. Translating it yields CASSFRGFQPQHF.